This TCR beta chain was observed in a study of T cells in localized non-small cell lung cancer. As concerns this clone: Its antigen is unknown.

Study-wide points: Detection in adjacent lung was observed for a median about 56 of the top 100 tumor clones. Adjacent uninvolved lung had the highest clonality, suggesting focused antigen responses.

Using immunoSEQ multiplex PCR, the repertoire was profiled, and TCRdb retains in-frame clones only, with some absent. The sample includes around 35,000 clones, 85% to 95% of them seen just once. The sample in question was peripheral blood mononuclear cells, obtained before any cancer treatment. The source is a female donor older than 55 with stage II lung adenocarcinoma.

CDR3 bases: TGTGCCATCAGTGAGTCGAGGCCAGACTACAATGAGCAGTTCTTC. It yields the protein CAISESRPDYNEQFF. This rearrangement joins TRBV10-3 to TRBJ2-1, with no clear D. In germline, CDR1 is ENHRY, CDR2 SYGVKD. V was pared by 0 bases and J by 3 bases, with 9 bases between. The CDR3 covers 15 residues.